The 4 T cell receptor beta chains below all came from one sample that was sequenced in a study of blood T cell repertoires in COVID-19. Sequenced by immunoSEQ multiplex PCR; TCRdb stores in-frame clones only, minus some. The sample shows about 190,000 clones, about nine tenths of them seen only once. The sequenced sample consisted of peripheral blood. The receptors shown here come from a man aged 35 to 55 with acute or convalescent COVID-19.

The CDR3, as DNA: TGTGCCACCAGCGGAATAGGGGCCGCGAACACCGGGGAGCTGTTTTTT. This codes for CATSGIGAANTGELFF. The genes are TRBV15 and TRBJ2-2; a weak D match, TRBD1 (5 bases). This CDR3 contains 16 residues. Germline V gene data show CDR1 as LNHNV and CDR2 as YYDKDF (reference sequence). Between the trimmed V and J ends, which lost 5 bases and 0 bases, there was a span of 13 bases.

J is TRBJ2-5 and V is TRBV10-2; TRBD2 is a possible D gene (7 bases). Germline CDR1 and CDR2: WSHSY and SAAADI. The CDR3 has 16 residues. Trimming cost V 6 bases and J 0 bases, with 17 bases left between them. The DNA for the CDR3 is TGCGCCAGCAGGAGAATGGCGGGGGCGTACCAAGAGACCCAGTACTTC. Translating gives CASRRMAGAYQETQYF.

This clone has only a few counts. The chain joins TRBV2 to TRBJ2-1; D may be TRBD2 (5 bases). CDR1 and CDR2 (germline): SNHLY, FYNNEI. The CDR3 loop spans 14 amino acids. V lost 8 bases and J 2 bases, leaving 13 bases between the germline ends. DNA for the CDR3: TGTGCCAGCCTCACTGGGCGGGCCTACAATGAGCAGTTCTTC. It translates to CASLTGRAYNEQFF.

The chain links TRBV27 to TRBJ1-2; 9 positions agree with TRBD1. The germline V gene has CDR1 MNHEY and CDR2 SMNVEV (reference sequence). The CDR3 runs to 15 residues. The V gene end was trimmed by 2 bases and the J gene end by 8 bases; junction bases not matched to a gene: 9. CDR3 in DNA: TGTGCCAGCAGTTTAGACGGACAGGGGATTAGGGGCTACACCTTC. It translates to CASSLDGQGIRGYTF.